This passage covers 31 T cell receptor beta chains from one sample sequenced in a study of shared clonotypes between healthy human individuals. In the naive CD8 group, cells lacked CD45RO and were positively selected for CCR7, so terminally differentiated effector memory CD45RA+ cells were left out. Measured with immunoSEQ multiplex PCR; TCRdb has only the in-frame clones, and not every one. This sample has roughly 590,000 clones; less than 97% occur once, and the top ten carry about 0.11%. Specimen: naive CD8+ T cells sorted from blood. These receptors all come from a woman aged 30 to 39 in good health.

Note on this clone: This same CDR3 is encoded by further DNA sequences in the sample. The chain uses TRBV11-2 and TRBJ2-6; D not resolved. The CDR3 sequence is 13 residues long. V gave up 1 base and J gave up 4 bases, with 2 bases separating them. Germline assignment: CDR1 SGHAT and CDR2 FQNNGV. The CDR3 DNA is TGTGCCAGCAGCTTAGGGGGGGCCAACGTCCTGACTTTC. Protein: CASSLGGANVLTF.

This clone appeared once. V and J are TRBV27 and TRBJ2-2; TRBD1 agrees at 10 bases. Germline V lookup: CDR1 MNHEY, CDR2 SMNVEV (reference sequence). The junction had 8 bases not matched to a gene; V was cut back by 5 bases and J by 5 bases. The CDR3 has 16 residues. As DNA, the CDR3 is TGTGCCAGCAGTGACATTGGGACAGGGGCAACCGGGGAGCTGTTTTTT. Amino acids: CASSDIGTGATGELFF.

The J gene is TRBJ1-2, the V gene TRBV5-1; 10 bases fit TRBD1. The germline V gene has CDR1 SGHRS and CDR2 YFSETQ. The CDR3 is 14 residues long. V lost 3 bases and J lost 6; bases outside the gene matches: 5. CDR3 nucleotides: TGCGCCAGCAGCTGGTTGACAGGGGGCGATGGCTACACCTTC. The encoded protein is CASSWLTGGDGYTF.

V and J are TRBV28 and TRBJ2-2, with D perhaps being TRBD1 or TRBD2 (5 bases each). Trimming took off 6 bases at V and 0 bases at J, with 17 bases between the two ends. Germline CDR1 and CDR2: MDHEN and SYDVKM. This CDR3 has 17 amino acids. The CDR3 region has the DNA TGTGCCAGCAGAGCCACTAGGGGAATTGCGAACACCGGGGAGCTGTTTTTT. It codes for CASRATRGIANTGELFF.

The count of this clone is one. The chain employs TRBV28 and TRBJ1-5; the match to TRBD1 covers 9 bases. V dropped 7 bases and J dropped 5; count of bases not matched to a gene: 9. Germline CDR1 reads MDHEN; CDR2 reads SYDVKM. This CDR3 comprises 15 residues. Written as DNA, the CDR3 is TGTGCCAGCACCTTCGACAGGGGGGAATATCAGCCCCAGCATTTT. It encodes CASTFDRGEYQPQHF.

This clone occurred once. V usage is TRBV5-8 and J usage is TRBJ2-1; weak D call: TRBD1 (5 bases). The germline gives CDR1 SGHTS, CDR2 YDEGEE. This CDR3 has 14 amino acids. V gave up 0 bases and J gave up 2 bases, with 6 bases separating them. This CDR3 is CASSLGQTYNEQFF. CDR3 sequence (DNA): TGTGCCAGCAGCTTGGGACAGACCTACAATGAGCAGTTCTTC.

This clone appeared once. V gene TRBV11-2 combines with J gene TRBJ2-7; the D gene is possibly TRBD2 (5 bases). The ends were cut back, 1 base at V and 3 bases at J, with 10 bases in the middle. This CDR3 has 14 amino acids. CDR1 and CDR2 from the germline V gene are SGHAT and FQNNGV. CDR3 protein: CASSLGGGRYEQYF. Written as DNA, the CDR3 is TGTGCCAGCAGCTTAGGCGGAGGTCGCTACGAGCAGTACTTC.

CDR3 protein: CASSFTGLAGGGQETQYF. In nucleotides, the CDR3 is TGTGCCAGCAGCTTTACGGGACTAGCGGGAGGAGGGCAAGAGACCCAGTACTTC. The genes are TRBV7-8 and TRBJ2-5; 15 bases are shared with TRBD2. Germline V gives CDR1 SGHVS, CDR2 FQNEAQ. V dropped 3 bases and J dropped 2; count of bases not matched to a gene: 7. This CDR3 is built from 18 residues.

The chain combines TRBV14 with TRBJ2-7, with D unclear. The CDR3 consists of 12 residues. Germline V lookup: CDR1 SGHDN, CDR2 FVKESK. Trimming pared 3 bases from V and 2 bases from J, leaving 5 bases between. This CDR3 is CASSHRAYEQYF. In DNA, the CDR3 is TGTGCCAGCAGCCATAGGGCCTACGAGCAGTACTTC.

This clone was seen a single time. The gene calls are TRBV29-1 and TRBJ2-5; TRBD1 matches at 11 bases. The DNA end is a closer match to TRBJ2-7, so the J assignment may be wrong. The CDR3 covers 13 residues. Germline V CDR1 and CDR2: SQVTM, ANQGSEA. CDR3 sequence: CSVRTGGGYEQYF. CDR3 DNA sequence: TGCAGCGTTAGGACAGGGGGCGGCTACGAGCAGTACTTC.

This clone appeared a single time. The chain carries TRBV4-1 and TRBJ2-3; 8 bases agree with TRBD2. J was trimmed by 2 bases and V by 3 bases; bases with no gene match: 4. The V gene's germline CDR1 is MGHRA and CDR2 YSYEKL. The length of the CDR3 is 15 residues. As DNA, the CDR3 is TGCGCCAGCAGCCACATAGCGGGAAACACAGATACGCAGTATTTT. Its translation: CASSHIAGNTDTQYF.

This chain links TRBV4-1 with TRBJ2-7, with 7 positions matching TRBD1. CDR1 is MGHRA, CDR2 YSYEKL, per germline. CDR3 length: 14 residues. The V gene end was trimmed by 5 bases and the J gene end by 4 bases; junction bases not matched to a gene: 8. CDR3 amino acids: CASSEPGGYYEQYF. The DNA for the CDR3 is TGCGCCAGCAGCGAACCAGGGGGATATTACGAGCAGTACTTC.

There are a few counts of this clone. This sample includes further DNA sequences coding for the same CDR3. The CDR3 DNA reads TGTGCCAGCAGCTTAGAAGGGAGCTCCTACGAGCAGTACTTC. Translation: CASSLEGSSYEQYF. The rearrangement joins TRBV7-9 to TRBJ2-7, with D possibly being TRBD2 (5 bases). This CDR3 is 14 amino acids long. The germline V gene encodes CDR1 SEHNR and CDR2 FQNEAQ (reference sequence). Trimming stripped 1 base from V and 0 bases from J, with 7 bases between.

The chain is built from TRBV30 and TRBJ2-1; 10 nucleotides align to TRBD2. Germline loops: CDR1 GTSNPN, CDR2 SVGIG (reference sequence). Trimming at V came to 2 bases and at J to 10 bases, leaving 11 bases not matched to a gene. CDR3 length: 15 residues. The CDR3 here is CAWSYLAGEAGEQFF. The CDR3 region has the DNA TGTGCCTGGAGTTATCTAGCGGGGGAGGCGGGAGAGCAGTTCTTC.

The chain links TRBV5-6 to TRBJ1-5, with D possibly TRBD1 on 5 matching bases. The CDR3 is 16 residues long. V was shortened by 0 bases and J by 4 bases, with 14 bases between the two germline ends. Germline V gene lookup returns CDR1 SGHDT and CDR2 YYEEEE. The CDR3 DNA follows: TGTGCCAGCAGCTTGGACCGGGGGGAGGGAAATCAGCCCCAGCATTTT. It codes for CASSLDRGEGNQPQHF.

The chain couples TRBV27 to TRBJ2-7, with TRBD1 matching 7 bases. J gave up 3 bases and V 3 bases, and 5 bases lay outside the gene matches. CDR1 MNHEY and CDR2 SMNVEV come from the germline V gene (reference sequence). The length of the CDR3 is 14 residues. The CDR3 protein is CASSFRDRVYEQYF. In DNA, the CDR3 is TGTGCCAGCAGTTTCCGAGACAGGGTCTACGAGCAGTACTTC.

The V gene is TRBV27, the J gene TRBJ2-7; D is unresolved. The CDR3 covers 17 residues. Deletions cut 2 bases from V and 3 bases from J, with 20 bases between. The germline CDR1 and CDR2 sequences are MNHEY and SMNVEV (reference sequence). CDR3 in DNA: TGTGCCAGCAGTTTAACCCCTCCCCCCTACTCGGGCTACGAGCAGTACTTC. Translated, it gives CASSLTPPPYSGYEQYF.

This rearrangement joins TRBV11-3 to TRBJ2-7; 8 nucleotides match TRBD2. The junction had 7 bases not matched to a gene; V was cut back by 6 bases and J by 3 bases. Germline CDR1 SGHNT, CDR2 YENEEA. The CDR3 is 14 residues long. This chain's CDR3 is CASRLAGGYYEQYF. The CDR3 DNA is TGTGCCAGCAGGTTGGCGGGAGGTTACTACGAGCAGTACTTC.

The rearrangement uses TRBV27 and TRBJ2-3; 8 bases agree with TRBD2. This CDR3 has 16 amino acids. From germline, CDR1 is MNHEY and CDR2 SMNVEV (reference sequence). The V and J ends lost 1 base and 4 bases, in that order; junction bases with no gene match: 7. The CDR3 DNA sequence: TGTGCCAGCAGTTTATATCCCAGCGGGAGTGCAGATACGCAGTATTTT. Encoded protein: CASSLYPSGSADTQYF.

The genes are TRBV13 and TRBJ1-6, with D unresolved. Trimming removed 4 bases at V and 0 bases at J, with 7 bases between. Per germline, CDR1 PRHDT and CDR2 FYEKMQ (reference sequence). The CDR3 contains 15 residues. CDR3 nucleotides: TGTGCCAGCAGCTCCCAAGGCTCCTATAATTCACCCCTCCACTTT. Translated: CASSSQGSYNSPLHF.

V is TRBV7-9 and J is TRBJ2-3; 7 nucleotides match TRBD2. V shed 3 bases, J shed 5 bases, and the junction held 5 bases outside the gene matches. Germline V gives CDR1 SEHNR, CDR2 FQNEAQ (reference sequence). The CDR3 runs 14 residues. Here the CDR3 DNA reads TGTGCCAGCAGCTTCAGCGGGGCGGTAGATACGCAGTATTTT. Its protein product is CASSFSGAVDTQYF.

This clone is a singleton in its sample. The genes are TRBV5-6 and TRBJ2-7; D ambiguous. The ends were cut back, 6 bases at V and 3 bases at J, with 10 bases in the middle. Germline loops: CDR1 SGHDT, CDR2 YYEEEE. There are 12 residues in the CDR3. CDR3 sequence: CASTSSDYEQYF. CDR3 DNA sequence: TGTGCCAGCACCTCGTCCGACTACGAGCAGTACTTC.

The genes are TRBV19 and TRBJ2-2; D may be TRBD1 (6 bases). Germline values: CDR1 LNHDA, CDR2 SQIVND (reference sequence). Between the trimmed V and J ends, which lost 6 bases and 7 bases, there was a span of 12 bases. The CDR3 spans 13 residues. CDR3 DNA sequence: TGTGCCAGTAGGATTCAGGGGTACGGGGAGCTGTTTTTT. As protein: CASRIQGYGELFF.

The chain is built from TRBV15 and TRBJ2-3; D may be TRBD1 or TRBD2 (5 bases each). The V gene's germline CDR1 is LNHNV and CDR2 YYDKDF (reference sequence). This CDR3 contains 14 residues. The ends were cut back, 2 bases at V and 5 bases at J, with 11 bases in the middle. CDR3: CATSRPPGRDTQYF. The DNA for the CDR3 is TGTGCCACCAGCAGACCCCCGGGGCGAGATACGCAGTATTTT.

The rearrangement uses TRBV27 and TRBJ2-2, with D unresolved. Trimming shortened V by 2 bases and J by 3 bases, and 4 bases separated the two germline ends. The CDR3 covers 13 residues. The V gene's germline CDR1 is MNHEY and CDR2 SMNVEV (reference sequence). CDR3 sequence: CASSLTYTGELFF. CDR3 bases: TGTGCCAGCAGTTTAACGTACACCGGGGAGCTGTTTTTT.

V usage is TRBV28 and J usage is TRBJ2-3; tentative D call: TRBD2 (5 bases). The V and J ends lost 3 bases and 3 bases respectively, with 13 bases between them. CDR1 is MDHEN and CDR2 is SYDVKM in the germline V gene. The CDR3 has 15 residues. DNA of the CDR3: TGTGCCAGCAGTTTTGAGGGAAGAGTGACAGATACGCAGTATTTT. The encoded protein is CASSFEGRVTDTQYF.

J is TRBJ2-7 and V is TRBV6-6; D unclear. V shed 5 bases and J shed 2 bases, with 10 bases lying between them. The CDR3 has 13 residues. The V gene's germline CDR1 is MNHNY and CDR2 SVGAGI (reference sequence). The CDR3 DNA is TGTGCCAGCAGTCTCTCGACACCCTACGAGCAGTACTTC. Its translation: CASSLSTPYEQYF.

The chain combines TRBV29-1 with TRBJ1-2, with D possibly being TRBD1 (5 bases). The germline V gene encodes CDR1 SQVTM and CDR2 ANQGSEA. This CDR3 has 13 amino acids. Deletions cut 4 bases from V and 4 bases from J, with 13 bases between. CDR3 DNA sequence: TGCAGCGTTGGACGGGGGGAGGGCTATGGCTACACCTTC. It translates to CSVGRGEGYGYTF.

V gene TRBV7-2 combines with J gene TRBJ2-1; 12 nucleotides match TRBD2. Germline loops: CDR1 SGHTA, CDR2 FQGNSA. The CDR3 has 18 residues. Trimming removed 4 bases from V and 4 bases from J; junction bases left unmatched: 11. The CDR3 loop is CASSSPLRTSGMYNEQFF. CDR3 DNA: TGTGCCAGCAGCTCACCCCTTCGGACTAGCGGGATGTACAATGAGCAGTTCTTC.

This chain uses TRBV29-1 with TRBJ2-7, with D unclear. The V and J ends lost 5 bases and 0 bases respectively, with 14 bases between them. Germline CDR1 is SQVTM and CDR2 is ANQGSEA. The CDR3 runs 14 residues. CDR3 bases: TGCAGCGTTTTATCAGGAAAAAGCTCCTACGAGCAGTACTTC. Protein product: CSVLSGKSSYEQYF.

V and J are TRBV5-6 and TRBJ1-5, with a tentative D call TRBD1 (6 bases). Germline lookup yields CDR1 SGHDT and CDR2 YYEEEE. V was shortened by 4 bases and J by 1 base, with 9 bases between the two germline ends. This CDR3 has 14 amino acids. DNA of the CDR3: TGTGCCAGCAGCCTCGGACAGAGCAATCAGCCCCAGCATTTT. This sequence encodes CASSLGQSNQPQHF.